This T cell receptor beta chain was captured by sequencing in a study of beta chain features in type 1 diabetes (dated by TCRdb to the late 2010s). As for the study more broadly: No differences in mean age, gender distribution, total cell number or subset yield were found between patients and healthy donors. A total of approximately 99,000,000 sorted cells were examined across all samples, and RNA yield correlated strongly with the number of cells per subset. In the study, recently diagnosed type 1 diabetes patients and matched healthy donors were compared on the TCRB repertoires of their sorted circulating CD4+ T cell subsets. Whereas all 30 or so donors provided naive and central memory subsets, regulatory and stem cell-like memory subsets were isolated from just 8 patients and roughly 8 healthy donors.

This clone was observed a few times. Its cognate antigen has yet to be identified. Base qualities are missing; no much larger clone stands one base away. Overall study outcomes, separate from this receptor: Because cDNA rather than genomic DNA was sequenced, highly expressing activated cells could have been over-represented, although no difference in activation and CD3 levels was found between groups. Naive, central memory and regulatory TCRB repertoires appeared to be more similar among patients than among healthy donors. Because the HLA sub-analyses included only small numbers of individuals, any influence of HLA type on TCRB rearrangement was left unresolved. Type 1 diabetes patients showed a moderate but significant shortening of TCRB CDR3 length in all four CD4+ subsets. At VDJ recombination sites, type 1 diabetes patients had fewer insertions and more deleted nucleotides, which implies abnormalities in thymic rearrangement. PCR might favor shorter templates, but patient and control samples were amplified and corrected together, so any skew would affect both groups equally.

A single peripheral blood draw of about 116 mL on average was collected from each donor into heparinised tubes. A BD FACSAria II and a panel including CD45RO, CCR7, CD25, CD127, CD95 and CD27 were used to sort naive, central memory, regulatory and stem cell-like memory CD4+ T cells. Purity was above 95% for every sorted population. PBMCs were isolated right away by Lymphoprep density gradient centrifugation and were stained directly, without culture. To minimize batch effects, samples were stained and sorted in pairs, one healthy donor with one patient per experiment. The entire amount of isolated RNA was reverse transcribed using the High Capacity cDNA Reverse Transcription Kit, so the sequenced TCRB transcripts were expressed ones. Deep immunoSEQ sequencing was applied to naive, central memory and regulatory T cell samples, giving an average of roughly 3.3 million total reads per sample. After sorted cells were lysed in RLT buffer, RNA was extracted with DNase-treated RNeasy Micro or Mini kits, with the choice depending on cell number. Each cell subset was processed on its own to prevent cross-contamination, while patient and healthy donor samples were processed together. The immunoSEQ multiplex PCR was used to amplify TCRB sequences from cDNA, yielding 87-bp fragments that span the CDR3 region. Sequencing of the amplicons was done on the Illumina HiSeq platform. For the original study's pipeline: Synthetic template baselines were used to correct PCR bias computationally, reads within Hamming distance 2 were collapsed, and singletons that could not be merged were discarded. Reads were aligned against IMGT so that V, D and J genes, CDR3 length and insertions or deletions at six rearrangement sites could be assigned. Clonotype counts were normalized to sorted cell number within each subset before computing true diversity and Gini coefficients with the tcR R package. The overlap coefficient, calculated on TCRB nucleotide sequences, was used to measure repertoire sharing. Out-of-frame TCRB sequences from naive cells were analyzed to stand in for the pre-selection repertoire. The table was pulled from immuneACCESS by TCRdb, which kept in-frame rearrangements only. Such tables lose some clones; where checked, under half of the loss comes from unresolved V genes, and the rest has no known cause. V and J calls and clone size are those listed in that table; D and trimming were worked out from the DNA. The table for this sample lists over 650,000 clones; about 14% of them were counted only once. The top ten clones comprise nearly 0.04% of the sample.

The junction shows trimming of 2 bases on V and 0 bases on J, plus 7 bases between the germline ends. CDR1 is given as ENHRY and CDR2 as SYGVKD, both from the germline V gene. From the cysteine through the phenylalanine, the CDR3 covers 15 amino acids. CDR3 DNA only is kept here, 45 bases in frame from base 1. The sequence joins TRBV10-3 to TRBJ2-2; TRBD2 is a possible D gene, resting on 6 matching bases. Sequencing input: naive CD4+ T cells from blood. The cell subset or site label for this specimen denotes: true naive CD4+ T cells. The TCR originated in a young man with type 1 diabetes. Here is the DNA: TGTGCCATCAGTGAGGGCGGGACGAACACCGGGGAGCTGTTTTTT. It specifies CAISEGGTNTGELFF.